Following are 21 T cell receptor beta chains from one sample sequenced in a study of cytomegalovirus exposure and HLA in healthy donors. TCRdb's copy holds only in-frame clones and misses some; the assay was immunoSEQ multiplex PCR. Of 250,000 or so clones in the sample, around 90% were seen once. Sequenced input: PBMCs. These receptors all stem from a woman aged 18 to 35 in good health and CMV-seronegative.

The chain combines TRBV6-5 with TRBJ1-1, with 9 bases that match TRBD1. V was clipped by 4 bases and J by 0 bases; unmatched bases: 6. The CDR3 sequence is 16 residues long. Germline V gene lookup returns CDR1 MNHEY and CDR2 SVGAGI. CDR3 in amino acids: CASSFNRGRVNTEAFF. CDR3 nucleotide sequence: TGTGCCAGCAGTTTTAACAGGGGGCGTGTGAACACTGAAGCTTTCTTT.

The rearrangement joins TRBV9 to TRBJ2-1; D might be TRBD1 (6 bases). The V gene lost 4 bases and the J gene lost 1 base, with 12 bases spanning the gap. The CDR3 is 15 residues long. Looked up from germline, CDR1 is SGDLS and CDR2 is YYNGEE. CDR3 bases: TGTGCCAGCAGCCCCCAGGGGTCTTCCTACAATGAGCAGTTCTTC. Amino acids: CASSPQGSSYNEQFF.

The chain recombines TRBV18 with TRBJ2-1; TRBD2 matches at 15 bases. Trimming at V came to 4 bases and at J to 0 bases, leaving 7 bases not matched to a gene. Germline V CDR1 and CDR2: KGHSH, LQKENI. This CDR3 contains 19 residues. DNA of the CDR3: TGTGCCAGCTCACTAAGTGGGACTAGCGGGGGGAGCTCCTACAATGAGCAGTTCTTC. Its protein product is CASSLSGTSGGSSYNEQFF.

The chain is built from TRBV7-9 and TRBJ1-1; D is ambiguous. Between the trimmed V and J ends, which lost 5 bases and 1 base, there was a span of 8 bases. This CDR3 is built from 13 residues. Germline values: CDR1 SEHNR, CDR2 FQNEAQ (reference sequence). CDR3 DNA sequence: TGTGCCAGCAGCGCTCGACAGAACACTGAAGCTTTCTTT. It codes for CASSARQNTEAFF. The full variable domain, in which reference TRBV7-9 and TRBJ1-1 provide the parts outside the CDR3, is DTGVSQNPRHKITKRGQNVTFRCDPISEHNRLYWYRQTLGQGPEFLTYFQNEAQLEKSRLLSDRFSAERPKGSFSTLEIQRTEQGDSAMYLCASSARQNTEAFFGQGTRLTVV.

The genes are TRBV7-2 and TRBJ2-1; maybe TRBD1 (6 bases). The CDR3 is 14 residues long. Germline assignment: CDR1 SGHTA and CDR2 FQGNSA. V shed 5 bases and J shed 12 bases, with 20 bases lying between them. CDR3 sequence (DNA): TGTGCCAGCAGCAAGGGGACATCCCCGGGTCGGCAGTTCTTC. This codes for CASSKGTSPGRQFF. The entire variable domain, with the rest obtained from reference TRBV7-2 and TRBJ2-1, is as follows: GAGVSQSPSNKVTEKGKDVELRCDPISGHTALYWYRQSLGQGLEFLIYFQGNSAPDKSGLPSDRFSAERTGGSVSTLTIQRTQQEDSAVYLCASSKGTSPGRQFFGPGTRLTVL.

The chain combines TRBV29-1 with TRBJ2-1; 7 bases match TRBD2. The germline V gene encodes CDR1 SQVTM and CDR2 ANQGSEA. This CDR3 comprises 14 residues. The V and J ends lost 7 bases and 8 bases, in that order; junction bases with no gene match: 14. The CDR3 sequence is CSALRDAGEDEQFF. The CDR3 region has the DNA TGCAGCGCCCTCCGGGATGCGGGGGAGGATGAGCAGTTCTTC.

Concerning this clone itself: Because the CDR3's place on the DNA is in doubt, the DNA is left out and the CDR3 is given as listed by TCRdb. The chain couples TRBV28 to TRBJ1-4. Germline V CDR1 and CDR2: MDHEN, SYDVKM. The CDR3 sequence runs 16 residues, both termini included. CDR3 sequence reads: CASSSVRGSGNEKLFF.

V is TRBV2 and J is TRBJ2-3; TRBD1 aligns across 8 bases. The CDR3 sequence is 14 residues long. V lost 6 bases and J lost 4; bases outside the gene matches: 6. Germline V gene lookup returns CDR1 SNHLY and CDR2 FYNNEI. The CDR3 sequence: CASSEDRVSDTQYF. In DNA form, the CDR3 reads TGTGCCAGCAGCGAGGACAGGGTTTCAGATACGCAGTATTTT.

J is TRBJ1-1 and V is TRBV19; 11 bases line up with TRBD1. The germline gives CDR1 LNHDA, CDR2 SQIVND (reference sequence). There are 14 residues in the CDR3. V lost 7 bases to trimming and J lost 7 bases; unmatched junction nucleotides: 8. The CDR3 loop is CASTPDRGQVEAFF. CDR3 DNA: TGTGCCAGTACTCCGGACAGGGGGCAAGTTGAAGCTTTCTTT.

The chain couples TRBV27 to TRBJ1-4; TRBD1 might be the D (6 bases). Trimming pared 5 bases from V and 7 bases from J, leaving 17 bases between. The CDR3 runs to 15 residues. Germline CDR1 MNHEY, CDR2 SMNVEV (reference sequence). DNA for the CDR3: TGTGCCAGCAGTAAATACAGGGAGTCTGCTGAAAAACTGTTTTTT. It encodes CASSKYRESAEKLFF. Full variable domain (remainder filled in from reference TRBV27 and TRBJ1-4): EAQVTQNPRYLITVTGKKLTVTCSQNMNHEYMSWYRQDPGLGLRQIYYSMNVEVTDKGDVPEGYKVSRKEKRNFPLILESPSPNQTSLYFCASSKYRESAEKLFFGSGTQLSVL.

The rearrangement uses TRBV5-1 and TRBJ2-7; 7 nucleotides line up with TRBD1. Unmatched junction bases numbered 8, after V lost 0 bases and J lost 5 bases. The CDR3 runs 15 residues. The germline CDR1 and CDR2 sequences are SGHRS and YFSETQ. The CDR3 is CASSLEVRGQDEQYF. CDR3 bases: TGCGCCAGCAGCTTGGAAGTGAGGGGGCAGGACGAGCAGTACTTC.

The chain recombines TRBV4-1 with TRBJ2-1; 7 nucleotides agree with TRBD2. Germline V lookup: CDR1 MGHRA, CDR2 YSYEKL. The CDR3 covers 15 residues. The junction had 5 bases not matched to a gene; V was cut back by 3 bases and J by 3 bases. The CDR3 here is CASSQGGVNYNEQFF. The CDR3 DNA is TGCGCCAGCAGCCAGGGAGGGGTCAACTACAATGAGCAGTTCTTC.

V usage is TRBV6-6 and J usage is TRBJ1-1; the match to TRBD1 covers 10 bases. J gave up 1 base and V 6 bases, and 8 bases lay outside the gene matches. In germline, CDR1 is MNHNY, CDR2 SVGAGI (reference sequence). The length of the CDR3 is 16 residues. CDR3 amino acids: CASSLRDRGENTEAFF. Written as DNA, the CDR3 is TGTGCCAGCAGCCTCCGGGACAGGGGAGAGAACACTGAAGCTTTCTTT.

The CDR3 nucleotides read TGTGCCAGCAGTGAACCTATGACTGCTGGCTACACCTTC. Translation: CASSEPMTAGYTF. The chain joins TRBV2 to TRBJ1-2; D unclear. CDR1 is SNHLY, CDR2 FYNNEI, per germline. Trimming took off 2 bases at V and 7 bases at J, with 11 bases between the two ends. This CDR3 region has 13 residues.

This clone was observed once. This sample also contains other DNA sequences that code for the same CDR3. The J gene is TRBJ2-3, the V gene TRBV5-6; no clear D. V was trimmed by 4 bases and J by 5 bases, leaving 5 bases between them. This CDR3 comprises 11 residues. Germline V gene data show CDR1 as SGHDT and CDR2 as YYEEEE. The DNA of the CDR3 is TGTGCCAGCAGCCAGCGAGATACGCAGTATTTT. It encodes CASSQRDTQYF.

The CDR3 DNA reads as TGTGCCAGCAGCCTGGGGGACAGCTTTTCCTACGAGCAGTACGTC. Protein product: CASSLGDSFSYEQYV. The chain carries TRBV7-2 and TRBJ2-7, with 7 bases that match TRBD1. V lost 5 bases, J lost 1 base, and 8 bases stayed unmatched. Germline values: CDR1 SGHTA, CDR2 FQGNSA. The CDR3 length is 15 residues.

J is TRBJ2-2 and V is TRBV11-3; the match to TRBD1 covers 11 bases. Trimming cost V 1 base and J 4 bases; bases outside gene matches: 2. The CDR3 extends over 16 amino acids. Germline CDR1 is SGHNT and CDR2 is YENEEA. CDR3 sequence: CASSLVGQGATGELFF. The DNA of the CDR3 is TGTGCCAGCAGCTTAGTAGGACAGGGGGCCACCGGGGAGCTGTTTTTT.

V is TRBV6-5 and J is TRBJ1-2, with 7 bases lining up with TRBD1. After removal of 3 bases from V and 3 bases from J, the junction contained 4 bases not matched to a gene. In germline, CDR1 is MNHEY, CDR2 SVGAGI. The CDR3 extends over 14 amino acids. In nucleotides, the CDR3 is TGTGCCAGCAGTTATACAGGGGCCTACTATGGCTACACCTTC. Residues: CASSYTGAYYGYTF.

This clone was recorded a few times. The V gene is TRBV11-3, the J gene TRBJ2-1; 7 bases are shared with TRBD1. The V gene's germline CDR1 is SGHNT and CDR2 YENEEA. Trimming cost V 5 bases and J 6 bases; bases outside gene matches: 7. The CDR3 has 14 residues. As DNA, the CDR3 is TGTGCCAGCAGCCCACGGACAGGCCTCAATGAGCAGTTCTTC. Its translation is CASSPRTGLNEQFF.

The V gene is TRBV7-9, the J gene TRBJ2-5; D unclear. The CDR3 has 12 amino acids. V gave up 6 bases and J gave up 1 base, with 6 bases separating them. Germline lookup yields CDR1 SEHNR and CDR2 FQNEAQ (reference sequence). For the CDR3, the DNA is TGTGCCAGCAGGAGGCTCCAAGAGACCCAGTACTTC. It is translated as CASRRLQETQYF.

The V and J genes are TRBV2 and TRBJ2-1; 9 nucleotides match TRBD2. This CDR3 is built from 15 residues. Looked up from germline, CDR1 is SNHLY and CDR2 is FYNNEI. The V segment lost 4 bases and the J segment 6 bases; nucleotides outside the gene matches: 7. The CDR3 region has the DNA TGTGCCAGCAGTGTCCAAGCGGGGGGCGTCAATGAGCAGTTCTTC. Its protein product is CASSVQAGGVNEQFF.